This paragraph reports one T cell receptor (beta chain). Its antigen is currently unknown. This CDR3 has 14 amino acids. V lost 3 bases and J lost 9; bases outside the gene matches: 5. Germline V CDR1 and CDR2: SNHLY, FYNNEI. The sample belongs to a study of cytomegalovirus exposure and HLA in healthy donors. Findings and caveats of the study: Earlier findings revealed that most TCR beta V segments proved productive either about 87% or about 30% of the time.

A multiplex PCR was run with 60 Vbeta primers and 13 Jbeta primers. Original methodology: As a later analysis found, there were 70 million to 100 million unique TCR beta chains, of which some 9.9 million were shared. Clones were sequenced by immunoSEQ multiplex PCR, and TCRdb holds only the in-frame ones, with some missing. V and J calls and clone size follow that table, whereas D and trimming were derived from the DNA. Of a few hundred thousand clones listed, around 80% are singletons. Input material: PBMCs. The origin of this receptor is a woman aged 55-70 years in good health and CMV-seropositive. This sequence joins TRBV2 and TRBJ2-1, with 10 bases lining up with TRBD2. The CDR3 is CASSEHLAGVEQFF. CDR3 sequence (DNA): TGTGCCAGCAGTGAGCACCTAGCGGGAGTTGAGCAGTTCTTC.